Here is one T cell receptor (beta chain) with its context. Antigen unknown. This specimen comes from a study of T cell responses to AZD1222 COVID-19 vaccine. Profiling relied on immunoSEQ multiplex PCR, and the TCRdb table lists in-frame clones only, not all of them. The data show some 96,000 clones, roughly 88% seen once. Study-wide results and caveats: Repertoires in all cases were sampled only once the peak T cell response had passed.

This TCR was recovered from an adult in good health. The starting material was peripheral blood, obtained on day 0 of AZD1222 vaccination.

In DNA, the CDR3 is TGCGCCAGCAGCCAAGATTGGCCTAGCGGATCCTCCTACGAGCAGTACTTC. Residues: CASSQDWPSGSSYEQYF. The chain is built from TRBV4-1 and TRBJ2-7; 7 nucleotides align to TRBD2. The V and J ends lost 0 bases and 0 bases, in that order; junction bases with no gene match: 8. Germline-derived CDR1 and CDR2 are MGHRA and YSYEKL. The CDR3 consists of 17 residues.